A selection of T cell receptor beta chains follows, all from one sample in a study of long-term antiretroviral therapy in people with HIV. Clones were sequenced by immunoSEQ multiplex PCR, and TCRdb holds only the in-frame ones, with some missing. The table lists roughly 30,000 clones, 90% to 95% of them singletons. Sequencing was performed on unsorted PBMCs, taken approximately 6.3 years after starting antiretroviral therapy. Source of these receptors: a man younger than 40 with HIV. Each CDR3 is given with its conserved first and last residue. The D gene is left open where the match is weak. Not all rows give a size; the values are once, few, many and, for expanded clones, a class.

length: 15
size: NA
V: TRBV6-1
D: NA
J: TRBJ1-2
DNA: TGTGCCAGCAGTGAGCTCGGGGGGGGCAGGCATGGCTACACCTTC
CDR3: CASSELGGGRHGYTF

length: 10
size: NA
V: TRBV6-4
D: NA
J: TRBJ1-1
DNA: TGTGCCAGCCGGGGAGGGGACGCTTTCTTT
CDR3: CASRGGDAFF

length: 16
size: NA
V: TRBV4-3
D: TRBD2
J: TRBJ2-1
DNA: TGCGCCAGCAGCCAAGATACCAGCGGGGCTAACAATGAGCAGTTCTTC
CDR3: CASSQDTSGANNEQFF

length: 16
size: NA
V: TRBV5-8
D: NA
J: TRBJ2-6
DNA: TGTGCCAGCAGCTTGGGCAGCGCATCTGGGGCCAACGTCCTGACTTTC
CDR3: CASSLGSASGANVLTF

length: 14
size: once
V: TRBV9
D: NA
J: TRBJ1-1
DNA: TGTGCCAGCAGCCCAGGTTACATGAACACTGAAGCTTTCTTT
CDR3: CASSPGYMNTEAFF

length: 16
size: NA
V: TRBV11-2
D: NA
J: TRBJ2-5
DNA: TGTGCCAGCAGCTTAGATCTCGGGAATTTGAGGGAGACCCAGTACTTC
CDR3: CASSLDLGNLRETQYF

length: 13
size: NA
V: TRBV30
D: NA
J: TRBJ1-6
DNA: TGTGCCGTGACCGACTCCTATAATTCACCCCTCCACTTT
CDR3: CAVTDSYNSPLHF

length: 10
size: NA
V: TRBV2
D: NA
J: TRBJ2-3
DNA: TGTGCCGGTAGGGCAGATACGCAGTATTTT
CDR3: CAGRADTQYF

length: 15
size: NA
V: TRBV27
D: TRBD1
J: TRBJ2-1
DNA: TGTGCCAGCTCACCCCTAGGGACAGGGCACAATGAGCAGTTCTTC
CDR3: CASSPLGTGHNEQFF

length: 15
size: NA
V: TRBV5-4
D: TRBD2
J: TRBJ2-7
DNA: TGTGCCAGCACTCCCGGGACTAGCGGGCCCTACGAGCAGTACTTC
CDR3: CASTPGTSGPYEQYF

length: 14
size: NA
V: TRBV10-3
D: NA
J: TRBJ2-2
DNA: TGTGCCATCAGTGCTGGTCGGGGGTCCGGGGAGCTGTTTTTT
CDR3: CAISAGRGSGELFF

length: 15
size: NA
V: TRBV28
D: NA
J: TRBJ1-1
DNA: TGTGCCAGCAGTCCGCTAGAAGGGGGATACACTGAAGCTTTCTTT
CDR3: CASSPLEGGYTEAFF

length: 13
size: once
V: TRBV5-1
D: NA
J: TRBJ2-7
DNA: TGCGCCAGCAGCTTGGTCCCCGGCCACGAGCAGTACTTC
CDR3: CASSLVPGHEQYF

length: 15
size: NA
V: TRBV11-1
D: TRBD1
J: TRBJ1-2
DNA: TGTGCCAGCAGCCGCCGGGACAGCTTTAACTATGGCTACACCTTC
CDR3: CASSRRDSFNYGYTF

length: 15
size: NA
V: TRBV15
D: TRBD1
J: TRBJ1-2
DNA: TGTGCCACCAGTACTGACAGGGGGCAGGACTATGGCTACACCTTC
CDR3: CATSTDRGQDYGYTF

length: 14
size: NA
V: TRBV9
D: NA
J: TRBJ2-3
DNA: TGTGCCAGCAGCTCTCGGGCGGGTCCAGATACGCAGTATTTT
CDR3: CASSSRAGPDTQYF

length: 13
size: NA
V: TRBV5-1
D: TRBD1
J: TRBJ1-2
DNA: TGCGCCAGCAGCCCTGGACAGGGAGAGGGCTACACCTTC
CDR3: CASSPGQGEGYTF

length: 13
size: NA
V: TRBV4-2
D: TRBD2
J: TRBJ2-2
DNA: TGTGCCAGCAGCGCGGGACTAGCGGCGGAGCTGTTTTTT
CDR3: CASSAGLAAELFF

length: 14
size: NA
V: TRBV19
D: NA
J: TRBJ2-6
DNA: TGTGCCAGTTCTGGGCTTTCTGGGGCCAACGTCCTGACTTTC
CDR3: CASSGLSGANVLTF

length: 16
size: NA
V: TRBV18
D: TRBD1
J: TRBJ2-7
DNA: TGTGCCAGCTCCCCGCCGGGCGGCAGGGGGTACATCGAGCAGTACTTC
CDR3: CASSPPGGRGYIEQYF

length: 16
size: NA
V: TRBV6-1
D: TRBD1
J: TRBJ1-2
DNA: TGTGCCAGCAGTGAAGCGGACACAGGGGGTGGCTATGGCTACACCTTC
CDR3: CASSEADTGGGYGYTF

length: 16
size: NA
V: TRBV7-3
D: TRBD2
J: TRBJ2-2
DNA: TGTGCCAGCAGCTCTTATAGCGGGGGATACACCGGGGAGCTGTTTTTT
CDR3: CASSSYSGGYTGELFF

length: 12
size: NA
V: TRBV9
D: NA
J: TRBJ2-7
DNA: TGTGCCACCCAAGTGGCTACGGACGAGCAGTACTTC
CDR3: CATQVATDEQYF

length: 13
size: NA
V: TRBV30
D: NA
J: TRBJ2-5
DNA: TGTGCCTGGAAACGCAGGGGTGGGGAGACCCAGTACTTC
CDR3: CAWKRRGGETQYF

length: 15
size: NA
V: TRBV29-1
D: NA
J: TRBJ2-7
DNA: TGCAGCGTTGTAGAAGGTCAGAAATCAACCTACGAGCAGTACTTC
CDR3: CSVVEGQKSTYEQYF

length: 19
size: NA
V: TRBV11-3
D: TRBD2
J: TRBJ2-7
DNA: TGTGCCAGCAGCACGCGACCCACACTAGCGGGAGGGGGGCTTTACGAGCAGTACTTC
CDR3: CASSTRPTLAGGGLYEQYF

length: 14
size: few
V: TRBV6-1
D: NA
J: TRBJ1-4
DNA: TGTGCCAGCAGTGAGGGACTAGATAATGGAAAACTGTTTTTT
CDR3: CASSEGLDNGKLFF

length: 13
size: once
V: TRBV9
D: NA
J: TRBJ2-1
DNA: TGTGCCAGCAGCACTAGGGCCAGCAATGAGCAGTTCTTC
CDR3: CASSTRASNEQFF

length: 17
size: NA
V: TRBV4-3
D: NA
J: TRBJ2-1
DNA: TGCGCCAGCAGCCAAGAGGGAGCCGTCGGGACGTGGGATGAGCAGTTCTTC
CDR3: CASSQEGAVGTWDEQFF